A selection of T cell receptor beta chains follows, all from one sample in a study of regulatory T cells in long-lasting Graves disease. TCRdb processed the multiplex PCR reads anew with MiXCR; each CDR3 protein has one entry. Found here are around 400,000 distinct CDR3 sequences, around a quarter of them singletons; the top ten hold roughly 28%. Sequences were derived from peripheral blood mononuclear cells (PBMCs), sampled when the disease was refractory, from a patient treated with antithyroid drugs. The receptor set was obtained from a female donor with Graves disease. CDR3s leave out the opening cysteine and the closing phenylalanine or tryptophan. The D gene is left open where the match is weak.

length	D	V	J	CDR3
13	-	TRBV6-1	TRBJ1-6	ASVDPPVVHSPLH
12	-	TRBV11-2	TRBJ2-1	ASSSRPRDNEQF
12	TRBD1	TRBV12-3/TRBV12-4	TRBJ2-4	ASRGTGTKNIQY
13	-	TRBV18	TRBJ1-4	ASSPSGDLSEKLF
14	TRBD2	TRBV28	TRBJ2-7	ASSLTPGLGVAEQY
12	TRBD1	TRBV5-1	TRBJ2-7	ASSLAGTVHEQY
11	TRBD2	TRBV11-2	TRBJ2-7	ASRGAGRHQQY
15	TRBD2	TRBV11-2	TRBJ2-1	ASSFVRTSGENNEQF
13	TRBD2	TRBV11-1	TRBJ2-2	ASSGTSGRAGELF
10	-	TRBV6-2/TRBV6-3	TRBJ2-5	ASSYNGETQY
13	TRBD2	TRBV2	TRBJ2-3	ASSEGLAITDTQY
14	TRBD1	TRBV19	TRBJ2-5	ASSRFDRGRQETQY
14	-	TRBV7-2	TRBJ1-2	ASRRSDAGDIYGYT
12	-	TRBV12-3/TRBV12-4	TRBJ2-7	ASSSTTRSYEQY
11	-	TRBV12-3/TRBV12-4	TRBJ1-1	ASSFLGTPEAF
12	TRBD1	TRBV5-1	TRBJ1-2	ASSSRGQSYGYT
9	TRBD1	TRBV6-2/TRBV6-3	TRBJ1-2	ASSRDSHYT
12	-	TRBV12-3/TRBV12-4	TRBJ1-1	ASSLMAGQGEAF
13	TRBD2	TRBV5-1	TRBJ2-1	ASSLSTSGSDEQF
11	-	TRBV28	TRBJ1-2	ASRTQGIYGYT
14	TRBD1	TRBV20-1	TRBJ2-7	SARDLQTGSSYEQY
16	-	TRBV13	TRBJ2-5	ASSLGSMVWGFQETQY
13	TRBD2	TRBV7-8	TRBJ2-5	ASSTRLAGVETQY
15	-	TRBV7-2	TRBJ2-6	ASRAAGQRAGANVLT
15	TRBD1	TRBV30	TRBJ1-4	AWSAYLRTGKNEKLF
10	-	TRBV12-3/TRBV12-4	TRBJ1-4	ASSFLGEKLF
11	-	TRBV30	TRBJ1-1	AWSVSENTEAF
12	-	TRBV30	TRBJ1-5	AWTKKGGYQPQH
13	TRBD1	TRBV30	TRBJ1-2	AWMRPGGQGNGYT
13	TRBD1	TRBV28	TRBJ2-7	ASSPQGAPSYEQY
11	TRBD1	TRBV20-1	TRBJ1-2	SADDRESYGYT
13	TRBD2	TRBV28	TRBJ2-5	ASSLRAGGRETQY
11	-	TRBV6-1	TRBJ1-6	ATLRGGNSPLH
15	TRBD1	TRBV3-1	TRBJ2-5	ASSPGHGTGGGKTQY
14	-	TRBV18	TRBJ2-6	ASSPLGGNGANVLT
15	TRBD1	TRBV6-2/TRBV6-3	TRBJ2-7	ASSYGRRTGITYEQY
14	-	TRBV28	TRBJ1-2	ASRAPGTGRNYGYT
15	TRBD2	TRBV19	TRBJ2-2	ASLVGGLATNTGELF
13	-	TRBV18	TRBJ1-2	ASSSSQTDIYGYT
15	-	TRBV18	TRBJ2-2	ASSTNLFNANTGELF
13	-	TRBV6-1	TRBJ2-7	ASSEEGTRGYEQY
12	-	TRBV19	TRBJ1-1	ASSSAYMNTEAF
12	-	TRBV6-2/TRBV6-3	TRBJ1-5	ASSEVSDNQPQH
13	TRBD2	TRBV28	TRBJ2-7	ASSIWTSGSYEQY
13	TRBD1	TRBV20-1	TRBJ2-7	SASVGTGRGYEQY
12	TRBD1	TRBV15	TRBJ1-1	ATSSRQGSTEAF
15	TRBD2	TRBV29-1	TRBJ2-2	SARKGLAGDSTGELF
13	-	TRBV12-3/TRBV12-4	TRBJ1-1	ASGGFGPRGTEAF
13	-	TRBV14	TRBJ1-2	ASSQGAGWPGGYT
13	-	TRBV27	TRBJ1-5	ASRGGQGQNQPQH
14	-	TRBV19	TRBJ2-6	ASTCQGSSGANVLT
16	TRBD2	TRBV2	TRBJ2-7	ASSVASGSLTLSVEQY
9	-	TRBV5-1	TRBJ2-7	ASSNKYEQY
17	TRBD2	TRBV7-9	TRBJ2-4	ASSLAGSSGSGAKNIQY
12	TRBD1	TRBV19	TRBJ1-1	ASTLQGANTEAF